This TCR beta chain was documented in a study of CD8 T cells in Susac syndrome. Random hexamers primed reverse transcription of about 0.5 to 1 ug RNA. Across 54 Vbeta and 13 Jbeta, immunoSEQ multiplex PCR amplified TCR beta CDR3. Each CDR3 protein is one row after TCRdb ran MiXCR on the immunoSEQ multiplex PCR reads. This sample carries approximately 200,000 distinct CDR3 sequences, more than 90% of them seen once, and the ten largest clones take about 0.093%. CDR1 and CDR2 from the germline V gene are LNHNV and YYDKDF (reference sequence). CDR3 length: 14 residues. Trimming took 0 bases from V and 6 from J, leaving 11 bases between them. Peripheral blood CD8+ and CD4+ T cells were profiled by TCR beta sequencing. The multiple sclerosis controls consisted of treatment-naive patients with relapsing-remitting disease, either stable or active.

The chain is built from TRBV15 and TRBJ1-2; D ambiguous. Sequencing used CD4+ T cells from PBMCs. This clonotype was sampled from a human donor with multiple sclerosis. CDR3 coding DNA: TGTGCCACCAGCAGAGATCCGGGCAGCCATGGCTACACCTTC. Translation: CATSRDPGSHGYTF.